The TCR beta chain under discussion was sequenced for a study of blood T cell repertoires in COVID-19. Seattle cases were enrolled at active infection and followed longitudinally. The repertoire was sequenced with immunoSEQ multiplex PCR; TCRdb's copy has only in-frame clones and lacks some. Among approximately 260,000 clones listed, around 87% were seen once. CDR3 length: 13 residues. Germline CDR1 reads KGHDR; CDR2 reads SFDVKD. V dropped 9 bases and J dropped 2; count of bases not matched to a gene: 1. This receptor was identified in a woman aged 55-70 years with COVID-19, enrolled during active disease. The V call is TRBV24-1, the J call TRBJ2-2, with 8 bases aligning to TRBD1. Sequencing input: peripheral blood. The CDR3 protein is CATGQGNTGELFF. CDR3 coding DNA: TGTGCCACCGGACAGGGCAACACCGGGGAGCTGTTTTTT.